This T cell receptor (beta chain) was recorded in a study of human T cells and chemical hapten exposure. Individual cDNA molecules received unique molecular identifiers in the library. Per the original data handling: There were a median of around 96,000 TCRs per sample, with a range from about 23,224 to 690,600. TCRdb redid the calling of the RACE reads with MiXCR, one entry per CDR3 protein. The V and J calls and clone size are TCRdb's, not the authors'. The profile shows around 260,000 distinct CDR3 sequences, approximately 8.4% of them singletons. This CDR3 is built from 13 residues. Germline lookup yields CDR1 DFQATT and CDR2 SNEGSKA (reference sequence). V was clipped by 7 bases and J by 2 bases, with 11 bases between them. Study-wide results and limits: Versus controls, significantly more large CDR3 similarity clusters arose from expanded TCRs.

Time point specified: pre-sensitization, week 0. Treatment meaning: therapeutic diphenylcyclopropenone sensitization with weekly scalp DPC. This clonotype was seen ten or more times. What it recognizes is unknown. The TCR originated in a woman in her forties with alopecia areata. Some clones in this sample may be carry-over from other donors' samples. The rearrangement uses TRBV20-1 and TRBJ1-4; D uncertain. The sample here was whole blood, taken in connection with sensitization to the hapten diphenylcyclopropenone (DPC). The chain's CDR3 is CSVSAGTNEKLFF. The DNA of the CDR3 is TGCAGTGTATCCGCGGGGACTAATGAAAAACTGTTTTTT.